The 6 T cell receptor beta chains given below trace back to one sample, sequenced in a study of T cell repertoires in cytomegalovirus infection (dated by TCRdb to the late 2010s). TCRdb lists the instrument as Illumina HiSeq 1500. The raw public data were reprocessed by TCRdb itself: fastp quality trimming at Q25, MiXCR clonotype calling, in-frame beta chains only. Merged by CDR3 protein, the rows form single entries marked with the most common genes and DNA. Counted in this sample were 500,000 to 600,000 distinct CDR3 sequences; 15% to 20% of them appeared once. The ten top clones hold 20% to 30% of the sample. Sequencing input: CD8+ T cells from PBMCs. The receptors were gathered from a human donor in good health (CMV status not recorded). Some clones in this sample may be carry-over from other donors' samples.

This clonotype was detected only a few times. The chain recombines TRBV27 with TRBJ2-1, with 9 positions matching TRBD2. The germline V gene encodes CDR1 MNHEY and CDR2 SMNVEV (reference sequence). This CDR3 contains 16 residues. The trim removed 5 bases at V and 4 bases at J, leaving 9 bases unmatched. The CDR3 bases are TGTGCCAGCAGTCCCCTAGGACTAGCGCCATACAATGAGCAGTTCTTC. As protein: CASSPLGLAPYNEQFF.

Written as DNA, the CDR3 is TGTGCCAGCAGCCAATCGATTCATCCCGGGAGCGTAGGAAACACCATATATTTT. Translation gives CASSQSIHPGSVGNTIYF. The chain recombines TRBV14 with TRBJ1-3; D remains ambiguous. The CDR3 is made up of 18 amino acids. Trimming cost V 2 bases and J 4 bases, with 21 bases left between them. Germline V gives CDR1 SGHDN, CDR2 FVKESK.

A remark on this clonotype: A much larger clone lies a single base off, so this may be a read error. J is TRBJ1-2 and V is TRBV12-3 or TRBV12-4, with 8 bases aligning to TRBD1. J lost 10 bases, V lost 6 bases, and 10 bases had no gene match. CDR3 length: 13 residues. This CDR3 reads CASRTQGDGVYTF. DNA for the CDR3: TGTGCCAGCAGAACACAGGGGGATGGCGTCTACACCTTC.

This clonotype was observed many times. The chain couples TRBV5-6 to TRBJ2-3, with 7 bases that match TRBD1. Losses at the gene ends were 4 bases for V and 4 bases for J; bases not matched to a gene: 12. The germline V gene encodes CDR1 SGHDT and CDR2 YYEEEE. This CDR3 spans 16 amino acids. The CDR3: CASSPLTGTLADTQYF. Here the CDR3 DNA reads TGTGCCAGCAGCCCTTTGACAGGGACCCTAGCAGATACGCAGTATTTT. Together with reference TRBV5-6 and TRBJ2-3, the CDR3 gives the full variable domain: DAGVTQSPTHLIKTRGQQVTLRCSPKSGHDTVSWYQQALGQGPQFIFQYYEEEERQRGNFPDRFSGHQFPNYSSELNVNALLLGDSALYLCASSPLTGTLADTQYFGPGTRLTVL.

The chain uses TRBV19 and TRBJ2-7; D is unclear. The germline V gene encodes CDR1 LNHDA and CDR2 SQIVND (reference sequence). The CDR3 covers 12 residues. The V gene lost 1 base and the J gene lost 3 bases, with 4 bases spanning the gap. CDR3 DNA: TGTGCCAGTAGTATAGTGGGCTACGAGCAGTACTTC. As protein: CASSIVGYEQYF.

This clonotype has at least ten counts. V usage is TRBV7-8 and J usage is TRBJ2-7, with 12 bases matching TRBD1. The CDR3 consists of 13 residues. Germline values: CDR1 SGHVS, CDR2 FQNEAQ. The V and J ends lost 9 bases and 6 bases, in that order; junction bases with no gene match: 6. CDR3 protein: CASDRDRGLEQYF. For the CDR3, the DNA is TGTGCCAGTGACCGGGACAGGGGGCTCGAGCAGTACTTC.